These T cell receptor beta chains were read from a single sample in a study of T cell repertoires in cytomegalovirus infection. TCRdb redid the calling of the reads with MiXCR, one entry per CDR3 protein. This table has 26,000 or so distinct CDR3 sequences, roughly a fifth appearing once. For these TCRs, the target antigens are not known. Here the sequenced sample was CD8+ T cells from cultured PBMCs, taken from culture after CMV antigen stimulation. The receptors shown here come from a human donor in good health (CMV status not recorded). Some clones in this sample may be carry-over from other donors' samples. CDR3s include the opening cysteine and the closing phenylalanine or tryptophan. D genes are given only for firm matches.

>TRBJ2-7|TRBD1|TRBV12-3/TRBV12-4
CASSSGQGWDEQYF
>TRBJ1-1|TRBD1|TRBV7-9
CASSLNRGLNTEAFF
>TRBJ1-1|TRBD1|TRBV7-6
CASSLRGQTEAFF
>TRBJ2-3|-|TRBV7-2
CAILWAGTDTQYF
>TRBJ1-1|-|TRBV28
CASGWTAEVFF
>TRBJ1-6|-|TRBV7-9
CASSEGGRLGALHF
>TRBJ1-2|-|TRBV7-8
CASSLLGMVGYTF
>TRBJ2-6|TRBD1|TRBV7-2
CASSSWGEGQVVAGANVLTF
>TRBJ1-3|-|TRBV7-2
CASSFGAGNTIYF
>TRBJ1-1|-|TRBV27
CASSLYRGNTEAFF
>TRBJ1-2|TRBD1|TRBV3-1
CASSQSGQGAIGYTF
>TRBJ1-2|TRBD1|TRBV7-9
CASSPSRDRVNGFTF
>TRBJ1-1|-|TRBV4-3
CASSQQRGPNTEAFF
>TRBJ2-6|-|TRBV12-3/TRBV12-4
CASSLGSGYSNSGANVLTF
>TRBJ2-1|-|TRBV7-2
CASSPRVSGNEQFF
>TRBJ1-2|-|TRBV12-3/TRBV12-4
CASTPRRMFAPSDYGYTF
>TRBJ1-5|-|TRBV7-9
CASSLGNQPQHF
>TRBJ2-1|-|TRBV11-3
CASSLGGSLYNEQFF
>TRBJ2-2|-|TRBV11-3
CASSSDTGELFF
>TRBJ2-7|-|TRBV6-5
CASSSLGAFYEQYF
>TRBJ2-2|-|TRBV7-2
CASSLGLLGGELFF
>TRBJ1-2|-|TRBV7-9
CASTLDNILYGYTF
>TRBJ2-7|TRBD2|TRBV28
CASSVSGRNSYEQYF
>TRBJ2-1|-|TRBV7-2
CASTPDYEQFF
>TRBJ2-1|-|TRBV7-8
CASSLKAGVKIHEQFF